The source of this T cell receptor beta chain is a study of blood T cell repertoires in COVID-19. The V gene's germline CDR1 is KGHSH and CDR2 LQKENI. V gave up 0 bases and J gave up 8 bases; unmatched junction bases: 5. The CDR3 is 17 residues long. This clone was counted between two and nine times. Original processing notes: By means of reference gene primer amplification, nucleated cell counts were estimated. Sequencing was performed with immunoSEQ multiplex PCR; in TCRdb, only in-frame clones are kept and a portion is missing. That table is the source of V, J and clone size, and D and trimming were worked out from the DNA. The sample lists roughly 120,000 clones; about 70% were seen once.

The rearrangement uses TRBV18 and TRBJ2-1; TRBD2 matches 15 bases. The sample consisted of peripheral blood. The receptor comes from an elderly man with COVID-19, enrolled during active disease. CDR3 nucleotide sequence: TGTGCCAGCTCACCACCGGGACTAGCGGGAGGTTTCGATGAGCAGTTCTTC. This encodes CASSPPGLAGGFDEQFF.